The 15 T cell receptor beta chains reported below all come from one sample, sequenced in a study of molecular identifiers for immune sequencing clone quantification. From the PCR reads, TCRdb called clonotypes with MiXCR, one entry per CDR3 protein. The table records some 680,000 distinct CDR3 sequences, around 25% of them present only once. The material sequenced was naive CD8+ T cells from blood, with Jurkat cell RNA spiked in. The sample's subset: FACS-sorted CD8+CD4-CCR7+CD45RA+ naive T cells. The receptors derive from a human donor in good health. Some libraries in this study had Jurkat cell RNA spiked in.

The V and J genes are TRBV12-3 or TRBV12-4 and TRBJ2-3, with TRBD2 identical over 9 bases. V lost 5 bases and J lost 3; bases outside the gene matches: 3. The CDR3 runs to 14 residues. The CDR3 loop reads CASSAGGPTDTQYF. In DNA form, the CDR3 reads TGTGCCAGCAGTGCGGGGGGGCCGACAGATACGCAGTATTTT.

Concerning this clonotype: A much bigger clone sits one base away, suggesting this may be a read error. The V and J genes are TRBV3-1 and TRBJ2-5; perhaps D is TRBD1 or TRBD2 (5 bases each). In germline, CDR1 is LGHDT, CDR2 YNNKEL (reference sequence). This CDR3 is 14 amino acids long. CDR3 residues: CARSQVRDGKTQYF. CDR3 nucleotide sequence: TGTGCCCGCAGCCAAGTCCGGGACGGAAAGACCCAGTACTTC.

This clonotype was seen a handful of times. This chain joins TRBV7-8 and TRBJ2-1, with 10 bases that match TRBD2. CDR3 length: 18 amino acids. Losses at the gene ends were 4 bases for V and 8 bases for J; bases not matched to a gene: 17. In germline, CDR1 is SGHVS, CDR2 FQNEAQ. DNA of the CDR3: TGTGCCAGCAGCTCCCTAGCGGGGGCCTTACAACTCAAGGATGAGCAGTTCTTC. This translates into CASSSLAGALQLKDEQFF.

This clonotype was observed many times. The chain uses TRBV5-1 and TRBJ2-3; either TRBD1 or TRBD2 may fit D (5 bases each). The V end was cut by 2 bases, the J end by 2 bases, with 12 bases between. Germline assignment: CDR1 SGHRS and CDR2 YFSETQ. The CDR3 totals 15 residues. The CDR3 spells CASSFGTANTDTQYF. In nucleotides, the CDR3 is TGCGCCAGCAGCTTCGGGACGGCCAACACAGATACGCAGTATTTT. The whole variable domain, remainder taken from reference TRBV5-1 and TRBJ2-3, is KAGVTQTPRYLIKTRGQQVTLSCSPISGHRSVSWYQQTPGQGLQFLFEYFSETQRNKGNFPGRFSGRQFSNSRSEMNVSTLELGDSALYLCASSFGTANTDTQYFGPGTRLTVL.

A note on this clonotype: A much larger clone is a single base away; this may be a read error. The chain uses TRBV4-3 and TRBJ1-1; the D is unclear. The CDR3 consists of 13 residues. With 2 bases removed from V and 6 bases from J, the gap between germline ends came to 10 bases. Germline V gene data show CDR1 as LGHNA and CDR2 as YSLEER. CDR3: CASSQIPNPEAFF. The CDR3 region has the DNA TGCGCCAGCAGCCAAATTCCCAACCCTGAAGCTTTCTTT.

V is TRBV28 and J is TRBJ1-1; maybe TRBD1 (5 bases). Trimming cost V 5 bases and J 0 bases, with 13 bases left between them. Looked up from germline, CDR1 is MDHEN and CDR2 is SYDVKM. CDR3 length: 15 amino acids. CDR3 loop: CASSPLQGMNTEAFF. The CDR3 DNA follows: TGTGCCAGCAGTCCCCTCCAGGGTATGAACACTGAAGCTTTCTTT. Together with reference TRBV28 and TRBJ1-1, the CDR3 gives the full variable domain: DVKVTQSSRYLVKRTGEKVFLECVQDMDHENMFWYRQDPGLGLRLIYFSYDVKMKEKGDIPEGYSVSREKKERFSLILESASTNQTSMYLCASSPLQGMNTEAFFGQGTRLTVV.

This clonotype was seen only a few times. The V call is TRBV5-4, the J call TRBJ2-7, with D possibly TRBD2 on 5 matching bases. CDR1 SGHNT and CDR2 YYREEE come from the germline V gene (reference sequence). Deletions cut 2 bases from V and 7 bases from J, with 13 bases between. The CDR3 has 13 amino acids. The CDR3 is CASSFRPWEEQYF. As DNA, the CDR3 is TGTGCCAGCAGCTTCAGGCCTTGGGAGGAGCAGTACTTC.

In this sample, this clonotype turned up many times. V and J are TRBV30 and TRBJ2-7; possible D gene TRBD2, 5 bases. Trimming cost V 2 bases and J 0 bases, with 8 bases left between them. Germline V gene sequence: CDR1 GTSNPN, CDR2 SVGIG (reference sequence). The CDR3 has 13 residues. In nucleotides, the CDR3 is TGTGCCTGGAGTCTAGGGAGCTCCTACGAGCAGTACTTC. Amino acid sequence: CAWSLGSSYEQYF.

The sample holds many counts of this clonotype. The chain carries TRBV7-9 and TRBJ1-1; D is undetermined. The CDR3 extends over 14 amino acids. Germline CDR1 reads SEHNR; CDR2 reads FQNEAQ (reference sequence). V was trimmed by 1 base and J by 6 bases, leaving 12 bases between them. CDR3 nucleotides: TGTGCCAGCAGCTTAGGGACCGACGCCGCTGAAGCTTTCTTT. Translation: CASSLGTDAAEAFF.

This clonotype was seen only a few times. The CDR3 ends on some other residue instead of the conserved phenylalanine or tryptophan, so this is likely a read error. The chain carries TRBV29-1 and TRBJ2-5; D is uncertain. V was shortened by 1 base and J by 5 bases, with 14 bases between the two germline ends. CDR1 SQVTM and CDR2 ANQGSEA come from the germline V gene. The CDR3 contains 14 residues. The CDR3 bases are TGCAGCGTTGAAGTGCCAGGTTGGGCTGAGACCCAGTACCTC. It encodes CSVEVPGWAETQYL.

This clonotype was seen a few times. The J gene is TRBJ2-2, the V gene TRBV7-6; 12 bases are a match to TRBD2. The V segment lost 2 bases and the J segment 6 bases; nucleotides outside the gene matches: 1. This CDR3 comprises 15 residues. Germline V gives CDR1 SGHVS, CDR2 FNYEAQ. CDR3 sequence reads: CASSLLAGGSGELFF. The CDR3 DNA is TGTGCCAGCAGCTTACTAGCGGGGGGGTCCGGGGAGCTGTTTTTT. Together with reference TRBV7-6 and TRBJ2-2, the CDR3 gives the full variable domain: GAGVSQSPRYKVTKRGQDVALRCDPISGHVSLYWYRQALGQGPEFLTYFNYEAQQDKSGLPNDRFSAERPEGSISTLTIQRTEQRDSAMYRCASSLLAGGSGELFFGEGSRLTVL.

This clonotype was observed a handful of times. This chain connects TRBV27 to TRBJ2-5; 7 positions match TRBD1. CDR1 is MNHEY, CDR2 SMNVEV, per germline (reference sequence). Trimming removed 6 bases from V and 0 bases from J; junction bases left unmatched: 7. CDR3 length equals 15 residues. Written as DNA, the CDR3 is TGTGCCAGCAGCCCCGGGACAGCCCACCAAGAGACCCAGTACTTC. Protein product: CASSPGTAHQETQYF.

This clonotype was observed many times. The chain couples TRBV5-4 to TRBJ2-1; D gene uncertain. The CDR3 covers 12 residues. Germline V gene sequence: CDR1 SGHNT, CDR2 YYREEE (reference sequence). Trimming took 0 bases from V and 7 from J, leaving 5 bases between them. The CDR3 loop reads CASSLGINEQFF. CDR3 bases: TGTGCCAGCAGCTTGGGTATAAATGAGCAGTTCTTC.

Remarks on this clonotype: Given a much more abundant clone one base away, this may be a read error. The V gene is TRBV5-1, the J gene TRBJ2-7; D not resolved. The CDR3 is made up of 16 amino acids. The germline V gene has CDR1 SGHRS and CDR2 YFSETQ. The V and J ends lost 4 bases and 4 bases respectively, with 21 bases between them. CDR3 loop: CASSPGSWEVTYEQYF. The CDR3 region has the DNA TGCGCCAGCAGCCCTGGGTCCTGGGAAGTCACTTACGAGCAGTACTTC.

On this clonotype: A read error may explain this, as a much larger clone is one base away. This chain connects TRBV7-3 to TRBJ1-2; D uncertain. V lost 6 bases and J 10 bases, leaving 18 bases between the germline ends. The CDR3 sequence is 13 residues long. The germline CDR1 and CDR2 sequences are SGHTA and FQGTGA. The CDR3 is CASSPTVDADYTF. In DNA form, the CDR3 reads TGTGCCAGCAGTCCTACCGTCGATGCTGACTACACCTTC.